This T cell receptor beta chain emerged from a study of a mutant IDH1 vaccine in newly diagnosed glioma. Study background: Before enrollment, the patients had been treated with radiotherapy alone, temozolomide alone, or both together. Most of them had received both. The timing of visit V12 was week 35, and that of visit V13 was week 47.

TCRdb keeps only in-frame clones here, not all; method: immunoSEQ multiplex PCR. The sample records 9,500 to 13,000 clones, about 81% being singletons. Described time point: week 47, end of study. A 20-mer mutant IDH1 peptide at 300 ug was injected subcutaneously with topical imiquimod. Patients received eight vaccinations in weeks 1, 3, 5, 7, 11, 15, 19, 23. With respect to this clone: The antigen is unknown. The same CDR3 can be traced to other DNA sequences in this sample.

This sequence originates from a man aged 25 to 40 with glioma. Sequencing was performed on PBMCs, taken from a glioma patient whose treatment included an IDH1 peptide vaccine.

The CDR3 loop reads CASSGTGGGYTF. CDR3 nucleotides: TGTGCCAGCAGTGGGACAGGCGGCGGCTACACCTTC. V usage is TRBV2 and J usage is TRBJ1-2; TRBD1 matches 7 bases. CDR1 and CDR2 from the germline V gene are SNHLY and FYNNEI. CDR3 size: 12 residues. V lost 4 bases, J lost 8 bases, and 4 bases stayed unmatched.